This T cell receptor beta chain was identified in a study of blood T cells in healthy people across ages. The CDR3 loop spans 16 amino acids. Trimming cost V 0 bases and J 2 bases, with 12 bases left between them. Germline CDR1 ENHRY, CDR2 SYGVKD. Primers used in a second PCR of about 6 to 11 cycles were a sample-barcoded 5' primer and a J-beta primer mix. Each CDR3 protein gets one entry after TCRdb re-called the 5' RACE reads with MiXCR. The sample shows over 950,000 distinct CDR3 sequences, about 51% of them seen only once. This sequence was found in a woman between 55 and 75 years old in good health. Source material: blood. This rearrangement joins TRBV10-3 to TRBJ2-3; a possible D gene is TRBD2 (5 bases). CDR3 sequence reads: CAISESVERFTDTQYF. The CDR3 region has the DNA TGTGCCATCAGTGAGTCGGTGGAGCGGTTCACAGATACGCAGTATTTT.